One T cell receptor (beta chain) is described in this entry. The sample comes from a study of blood T cell repertoires in COVID-19. Germline CDR1 is LNHDA and CDR2 is SQIVND (reference sequence). This CDR3 region has 14 residues. The V and J ends lost 7 bases and 3 bases, in that order; junction bases with no gene match: 6. Sequenced by immunoSEQ multiplex PCR; TCRdb stores in-frame clones only, minus some. In the table there are 430,000 or so clones, roughly 90% of which are singletons. The specimen sequenced was PBMCs or T cells enriched from blood (not recorded which). V usage is TRBV19 and J usage is TRBJ1-3, with 7 bases that match TRBD1. The source is a woman aged 40 to 55 who had recovered from COVID-19. CDR3 nucleotides: TGTGCCAGTAATTCACAGGGGAGTGGAAACACCATATATTTT. Encoded protein: CASNSQGSGNTIYF.